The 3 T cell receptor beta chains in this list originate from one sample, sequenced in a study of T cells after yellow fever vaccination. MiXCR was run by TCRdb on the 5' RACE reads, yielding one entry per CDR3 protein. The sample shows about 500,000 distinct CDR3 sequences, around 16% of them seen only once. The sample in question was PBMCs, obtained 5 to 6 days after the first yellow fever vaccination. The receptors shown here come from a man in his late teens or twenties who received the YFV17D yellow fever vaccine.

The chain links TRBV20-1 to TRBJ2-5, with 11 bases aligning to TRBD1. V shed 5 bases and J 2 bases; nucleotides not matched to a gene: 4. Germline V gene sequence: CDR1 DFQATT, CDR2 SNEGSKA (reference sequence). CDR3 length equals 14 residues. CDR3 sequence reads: CSALDRGRQETQYF. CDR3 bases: TGCAGTGCTCTGGACAGGGGGCGTCAAGAGACCCAGTACTTC.

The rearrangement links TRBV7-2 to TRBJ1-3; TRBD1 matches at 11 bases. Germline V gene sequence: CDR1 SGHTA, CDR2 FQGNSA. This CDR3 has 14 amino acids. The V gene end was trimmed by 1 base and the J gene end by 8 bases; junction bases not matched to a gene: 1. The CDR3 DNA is TGTGCCAGCAGCTTAGAGGGACAGGGGGACACCATATATTTT. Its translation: CASSLEGQGDTIYF.

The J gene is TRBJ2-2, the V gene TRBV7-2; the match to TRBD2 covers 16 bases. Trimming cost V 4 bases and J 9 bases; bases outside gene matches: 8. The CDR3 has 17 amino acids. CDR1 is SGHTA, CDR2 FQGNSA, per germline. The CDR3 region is CASSYQGLAGGIRELFF. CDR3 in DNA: TGTGCCAGCAGCTACCAGGGACTAGCGGGGGGGATAAGGGAGCTGTTTTTT. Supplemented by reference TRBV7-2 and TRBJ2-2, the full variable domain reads GAGVSQSPSNKVTEKGKDVELRCDPISGHTALYWYRQSLGQGLEFLIYFQGNSAPDKSGLPSDRFSAERTGGSVSTLTIQRTQQEDSAVYLCASSYQGLAGGIRELFFGEGSRLTVL.